Below are 10 T cell receptor beta chains sequenced from a single sample in a study of Graves' ophthalmopathy and Graves' hyperthyroidism. RNA transcripts provided the template for amplifying TCR beta CDR3 regions. An initial RT-PCR round employing HTBI primers preceded a second-round multiplex PCR. Via MiXCR, TCRdb re-called the multiplex PCR reads, giving one row per CDR3 protein. Among around 470,000 distinct CDR3 sequences, 13% to 15% were seen once, and the ten largest hold roughly 9.8%. The sequencing sample was made of blood. The receptor source for this set is a woman in her twenties or thirties with Graves' ophthalmopathy.

This clonotype was observed a handful of times. The chain couples TRBV6-1 to TRBJ2-2; D may be TRBD1 (5 bases). Trimming cost V 6 bases and J 6 bases, with 14 bases left between them. Germline V CDR1 and CDR2: MNHNS, SASEGT. The CDR3 is made up of 14 amino acids. The CDR3 is CASRGRDPPGELFF. Here the CDR3 DNA reads TGTGCCAGCAGGGGCAGGGATCCCCCCGGGGAGCTGTTTTTT.

This clonotype was counted many times. The CDR3 sequence: CASSETGGQGIQPQHF. CDR3 in DNA: TGTGCCAGCAGTGAAACAGGAGGGCAGGGGATTCAGCCCCAGCATTTT. This chain joins TRBV6-1 and TRBJ1-5; D possibly corresponds to TRBD1 (6 bases). From germline, CDR1 is MNHNS and CDR2 SASEGT. With 2 bases removed from V and 6 bases from J, the gap between germline ends came to 17 bases. The CDR3 contains 16 residues.

This clonotype was counted many times. V usage is TRBV30 and J usage is TRBJ1-6; D is unresolved. Trimming took off 3 bases at V and 9 bases at J, with 12 bases between the two ends. The CDR3 has 13 residues. The germline CDR1 and CDR2 sequences are GTSNPN and SVGIG (reference sequence). The CDR3 region has the DNA TGTGCCTGGAGCCCCGACCCCCGTTCACCCCTCCACTTT. Its translation: CAWSPDPRSPLHF. Using reference TRBV30 and TRBJ1-6 for the parts outside the CDR3, the full variable domain is SQTIHQWPATLVQPVGSPLSLECTVEGTSNPNLYWYRQAAGRGLQLLFYSVGIGQISSEVPQNLSASRPQDRQFILSSKKLLLSDSGFYLCAWSPDPRSPLHFGNGTRLTVT.

Ten or more counts support this clonotype. The chain links TRBV6-5 to TRBJ1-6; D remains ambiguous. The length of the CDR3 is 15 residues. CDR1 and CDR2 (germline): MNHEY, SVGAGI. The germline V and J ends were trimmed by 0 bases and 8 bases, with 11 bases remaining between them. CDR3 DNA sequence: TGTGCCAGCAGTTACTCGGAGGGCAGTGATTCACCCCTCCACTTT. Translation gives CASSYSEGSDSPLHF.

This clonotype was observed many times. The chain is built from TRBV20-1 and TRBJ1-6; D not resolved. This CDR3 has 13 amino acids. V was pared by 4 bases and J by 4 bases, with 8 bases between. The germline V gene encodes CDR1 DFQATT and CDR2 SNEGSKA (reference sequence). The CDR3, as DNA: TGCAGTGCTATCGCTCCATATAATTCACCCCTCCACTTT. It codes for CSAIAPYNSPLHF.

This clonotype was seen at least ten times. The chain uses TRBV5-1 and TRBJ1-2; D remains ambiguous. CDR1 and CDR2 from the germline V gene are SGHRS and YFSETQ. The V gene lost 4 bases and the J gene lost 6 bases, with 22 bases spanning the gap. This CDR3 contains 16 residues. CDR3 nucleotides: TGCGCCAGCAGCGCCCAGACAACGCGGGGTCTGAATGGCTACACCTTC. Its translation is CASSAQTTRGLNGYTF.

For this clonotype: A much larger clone lies a single base off, so this may be a read error. V is TRBV6-5 and J is TRBJ1-1; the D gene is possibly TRBD1 (6 bases). The CDR3 totals 14 residues. CDR1 and CDR2 from the germline V gene are MNHEY and SVGAGI. CDR3 residues: CASGLRGPGTKAFF. CDR3 nucleotide sequence: TGTGCCAGCGGTTTGCGGGGGCCTGGCACTAAAGCTTTCTTT.

This clonotype occurred many times. V gene TRBV12-3 or TRBV12-4 combines with J gene TRBJ2-2, with D possibly being TRBD1 (6 bases). The CDR3 sequence is 15 residues long. Trimming cost V 0 bases and J 5 bases, with 10 bases left between them. Here the CDR3 DNA reads TGTGCCAGCAGTTTAGCTCAGGGGCCAACCGGGGAGCTGTTTTTT. Amino acids: CASSLAQGPTGELFF.

This clonotype was recorded at least ten times. The chain couples TRBV28 to TRBJ2-7; maybe TRBD2 (5 bases). Trimming cost V 6 bases and J 5 bases, with 8 bases left between them. The CDR3 is made up of 11 amino acids. CDR1 MDHEN and CDR2 SYDVKM come from the germline V gene. CDR3: CASRTTDEQYF. The CDR3 region has the DNA TGTGCCAGCAGGACTACGGACGAGCAGTACTTC. Variable domain in full (rest from reference TRBV28 and TRBJ2-7): DVKVTQSSRYLVKRTGEKVFLECVQDMDHENMFWYRQDPGLGLRLIYFSYDVKMKEKGDIPEGYSVSREKKERFSLILESASTNQTSMYLCASRTTDEQYFGPGTRLTVT.

This clonotype was counted many times. The V and J genes are TRBV19 and TRBJ2-5; D is uncertain. The germline CDR1 and CDR2 sequences are LNHDA and SQIVND (reference sequence). The CDR3 covers 15 residues. V was trimmed by 2 bases and J by 0 bases, leaving 10 bases between them. DNA for the CDR3: TGTGCCAGTAGTATATCATTAAGAGACCAAGAGACCCAGTACTTC. The encoded protein is CASSISLRDQETQYF. Together with reference TRBV19 and TRBJ2-5, the CDR3 gives the full variable domain: DGGITQSPKYLFRKEGQNVTLSCEQNLNHDAMYWYRQDPGQGLRLIYYSQIVNDFQKGDIAEGYSVSREKKESFPLTVTSAQKNPTAFYLCASSISLRDQETQYFGPGTRLLVL.